The source of this TCR beta chain is a study of shared clonotypes between healthy human individuals. As regards this clone: Its antigen remains unidentified.

The germline V and J ends were trimmed by 5 bases and 3 bases, with 14 bases remaining between them. Germline CDR1 and CDR2: SEHNR and FQNEAQ (reference sequence). This CDR3 comprises 15 residues. Study conclusions and caveats: Investigators expected sequencing depth to affect clonotype sharing among donors.

On sorted subsets, replicate PCRs used approximately 190 ng DNA, or tens of thousands of T cell genomes. Data came from immunoSEQ multiplex PCR; TCRdb stores just in-frame clones and leaves some out. Of just under 350,000 clones in the sample, about 73% were seen once. The sequencing input was memory CD4+ T cells sorted from blood. Documented subset: CD45RA-negative fraction. The rearrangement links TRBV7-9 to TRBJ1-5; the D gene is possibly TRBD1 (5 bases). The receptor was isolated from a man younger than 40 in good health. The CDR3 DNA sequence: TGTGCCAGCAGCCCTCAGGGCACCTCCAATCAGCCCCAGCATTTT. Its translation: CASSPQGTSNQPQHF.